The 23 T cell receptor beta chains below all came from one sample that was sequenced in a study of shared clonotypes between healthy human individuals. The repertoire was sequenced with immunoSEQ multiplex PCR; TCRdb's copy has only in-frame clones and lacks some. The repertoire includes roughly 86,000 clones, 68% of them detected once, and roughly 49% sits in the top ten. Sequenced material: memory CD8+ T cells sorted from blood. Subset indicated: CD45RO+ cells pooled with CCR7-negative TemRA cells. These receptors came from a man aged 25 to 45 in good health.

CDR3 loop: CASSLRGAGQETQYF. In DNA form, the CDR3 reads TGTGCCAGCAGCCTGCGGGGGGCCGGGCAAGAGACCCAGTACTTC. The genes are TRBV28 and TRBJ2-5; 8 nucleotides line up with TRBD2. The CDR3 contains 15 residues. Germline CDR1 and CDR2: MDHEN and SYDVKM. V was pared by 6 bases and J by 2 bases, with 8 bases of the junction left unmatched.

This clone is termed medium-sized. The CDR3 nucleotides read TGTGCCAGCAGCCCGGGACTAGAGAGCCACGAGCAGTACTTC. The encoded protein is CASSPGLESHEQYF. The V and J genes are TRBV6-5 and TRBJ2-7; TRBD2 matches 8 bases. Germline CDR1 MNHEY, CDR2 SVGAGI. The junction had 9 bases not matched to a gene; V was cut back by 6 bases and J by 5 bases. The CDR3 covers 14 residues.

This clone has a single count. The J gene is TRBJ2-1, the V gene TRBV27; D remains unclear. The CDR3 is 12 amino acids. Germline CDR1 is MNHEY and CDR2 is SMNVEV (reference sequence). Trimming cost V 6 bases and J 0 bases, with 3 bases left between them. The CDR3 DNA reads as TGTGCCAGCAGGAGCTCCTACAATGAGCAGTTCTTC. Its protein product is CASRSSYNEQFF.

The chain combines TRBV29-1 with TRBJ2-2; 12 bases agree with TRBD2. Germline values: CDR1 SQVTM, CDR2 ANQGSEA. J lost 7 bases, V lost 3 bases, and 21 bases had no gene match. The CDR3 is made up of 20 amino acids. Here the CDR3 DNA reads TGCAGCGTTGATAGAGAAGGGGCTAGCGGGAGGGCCAGCTTTGGCGGGGAGCTGTTTTTT. Translation gives CSVDREGASGRASFGGELFF.

This chain connects TRBV6-4 to TRBJ2-5; either TRBD1 or TRBD2 may supply D (7 bases each). V was cut by 7 bases and J by 2 bases, with 17 bases left in between. Germline V gene sequence: CDR1 MRHNA, CDR2 SNTAGT. This CDR3 has 15 amino acids. The CDR3 bases are TGTGCCAGCAACTCAGGGGGACTATTACAAGAGACCCAGTACTTC. It specifies CASNSGGLLQETQYF.

V usage is TRBV18 and J usage is TRBJ2-5; 9 nucleotides agree with TRBD1. CDR1 and CDR2 (germline): KGHSH, LQKENI. This CDR3 has 17 residues. Trimming cost V 2 bases and J 4 bases; bases outside gene matches: 11. In DNA, the CDR3 is TGTGCCAGCTCACCAAGCACAGGGGGCGCGAGGGGAGAGACCCAGTACTTC. Protein: CASSPSTGGARGETQYF.

J is TRBJ2-1 and V is TRBV28; TRBD2 matches at 9 bases. Germline CDR1 reads MDHEN; CDR2 reads SYDVKM. The CDR3 contains 15 residues. Losses at the gene ends were 3 bases for V and 7 bases for J; bases not matched to a gene: 7. The CDR3 DNA is TGTGCCAGCAGTTTTCTTAGCGGGAGTGGTAATGAGCAGTTCTTC. As protein: CASSFLSGSGNEQFF.

This rearrangement joins TRBV7-2 to TRBJ2-7; the match to TRBD2 covers 7 bases. Germline trimming cut 11 bases from V and 2 bases from J; bases unmatched to any gene: 3. CDR1 is SGHTA, CDR2 FQGNSA, per germline. The CDR3 totals 11 residues. CDR3 protein: CALLATYEQYF. CDR3 nucleotide sequence: TGTGCCTTACTAGCGACCTACGAGCAGTACTTC.

CDR3 sequence reads: CASSLSGRITDTQYF. CDR3 sequence (DNA): TGTGCCAGCAGTCTGAGCGGGAGGATCACAGATACGCAGTATTTT. V and J are TRBV9 and TRBJ2-3, with 9 bases identical to TRBD2. Germline V CDR1 and CDR2: SGDLS, YYNGEE. With V trimmed by 5 bases and J by 2 bases, 6 bases remained unmatched. This CDR3 spans 15 amino acids.

V and J are TRBV10-3 and TRBJ2-1; D call uncertain. With 0 bases removed from V and 1 base from J, the gap between germline ends came to 7 bases. This CDR3 is built from 15 residues. Germline assignment: CDR1 ENHRY and CDR2 SYGVKD. The CDR3 nucleotides are TGTGCCATCAGTGAGTCGATACAGTCCTACAATGAGCAGTTCTTC. This gives the protein CAISESIQSYNEQFF.

The chain employs TRBV10-2 and TRBJ2-2; 8 nucleotides align to TRBD1. The J segment lost 2 bases and the V segment lost 6 bases, leaving 5 bases of the junction unmatched. Germline CDR1 WSHSY, CDR2 SAAADI. CDR3 size: 15 residues. CDR3 amino acids: CASRLGQGNTGELFF. The CDR3 region has the DNA TGCGCCAGCAGGCTTGGACAGGGCAACACCGGGGAGCTGTTTTTT.

The chain combines TRBV19 with TRBJ2-5; D gene unclear. V lost 7 bases, J lost 8 bases, and 17 bases lay in between. CDR1 is LNHDA, CDR2 SQIVND, per germline (reference sequence). This CDR3 contains 13 residues. The CDR3 DNA is TGTGCCAGTAACCAGACGCCCGATGGTACCCAGTACTTC. Protein sequence: CASNQTPDGTQYF.

This chain joins TRBV6-5 and TRBJ1-2; D is unclear. V was clipped by 4 bases and J by 4 bases, with 13 bases between them. CDR3 length equals 14 residues. Germline CDR1 MNHEY, CDR2 SVGAGI. The CDR3 spells CASSLGGIPYGYTF. The CDR3 DNA is TGTGCCAGCAGTTTGGGAGGGATTCCCTATGGCTACACCTTC.

The rearrangement joins TRBV10-3 to TRBJ1-2; D gene ambiguous. Germline V lookup: CDR1 ENHRY, CDR2 SYGVKD. This CDR3 region has 12 residues. Trimming cost V 7 bases and J 0 bases, with 6 bases left between them. The CDR3 reads CAITDSNYGYTF. CDR3 coding DNA: TGTGCCATCACAGATTCTAACTATGGCTACACCTTC.

This clone was counted only a few times. CDR3 sequence reads: CASSGPLRSTDTQYF. The CDR3 nucleotides are TGCGCCAGCTCTGGGCCCCTCCGGAGCACAGATACGCAGTATTTT. The chain uses TRBV4-1 and TRBJ2-3, with no clear D. Per germline, CDR1 MGHRA and CDR2 YSYEKL. The CDR3 has 15 amino acids. V lost 8 bases, J lost 0 bases, and 15 bases lay in between.

The chain is built from TRBV2 and TRBJ2-3, with 7 bases identical to TRBD2. After removal of 3 bases from V and 4 bases from J, the junction contained 4 bases not matched to a gene. CDR1 is SNHLY and CDR2 is FYNNEI in the germline V gene. The CDR3 is 14 residues long. The CDR3 DNA sequence: TGTGCCAGCAGTGACCGGACTAGTTCAGATACGCAGTATTTT. It translates to CASSDRTSSDTQYF.

In its sample, this clone was seen many times. The chain recombines TRBV9 with TRBJ2-5, with D possibly matching TRBD1 (6 bases). Germline V gene lookup returns CDR1 SGDLS and CDR2 YYNGEE. The V end lost 0 bases, the J end lost 4 bases, and 22 bases lay between the germline ends. The CDR3 consists of 18 residues. The CDR3 reads CASSVGQGQGIIGETQYF. CDR3 coding DNA: TGTGCCAGCAGCGTAGGGCAGGGGCAGGGGATCATCGGAGAGACCCAGTACTTC. The variable domain in full, completed from reference TRBV9 and TRBJ2-5, reads DSGVTQTPKHLITATGQRVTLRCSPRSGDLSVYWYQQSLDQGLQFLIQYYNGEERAKGNILERFSAQQFPDLHSELNLSSLELGDSALYFCASSVGQGQGIIGETQYFGPGTRLLVL.

V and J are TRBV2 and TRBJ1-3; D uncertain. This CDR3 spans 13 amino acids. The V and J ends lost 9 bases and 4 bases respectively, with 13 bases between them. Germline V gives CDR1 SNHLY, CDR2 FYNNEI. This CDR3 reads CARRPGPGNTIYF. The CDR3 DNA sequence: TGTGCCAGGAGGCCAGGCCCAGGAAACACCATATATTTT.

The sample holds one count of this clone. The CDR3 reads CASSPWVSPVEQYF. The CDR3 bases are TGTGCCAGCAGCCCCTGGGTCTCGCCGGTCGAGCAGTACTTC. J is TRBJ2-7 and V is TRBV4-2; no clear D gene. The CDR3 is 14 amino acids. From germline, CDR1 is LGHNA and CDR2 YNFKEQ. Trimming took off 4 bases at V and 6 bases at J, with 16 bases between the two ends.

The gene calls are TRBV5-8 and TRBJ2-3, with D possibly TRBD1 on 5 matching bases. The V gene's germline CDR1 is SGHTS and CDR2 YDEGEE. This CDR3 has 14 amino acids. V lost 5 bases, J lost 3 bases, and 13 bases lay in between. The CDR3 spells CASRSDSSTDTQYF. The DNA of the CDR3 is TGTGCCAGCAGATCAGACAGCTCAACAGATACGCAGTATTTT.

The V and J genes are TRBV25-1 and TRBJ1-5; D remains unclear. V lost 4 bases and J 1 base, leaving 8 bases between the germline ends. The CDR3 totals 14 residues. Germline loops: CDR1 MGHDK, CDR2 SYGVNS. For the CDR3, the DNA is TGTGCCAGCAGTGTTCGCGACAGCAATCAGCCCCAGCATTTT. Translated, it gives CASSVRDSNQPQHF.

The count of this clone is one. This chain's CDR3 is CASMERGIPYNEQFF. In nucleotides, the CDR3 is TGTGCCAGTATGGAACGGGGTATACCCTACAATGAGCAGTTCTTC. The chain is built from TRBV19 and TRBJ2-1; D perhaps matches TRBD2 (5 bases). CDR1 LNHDA and CDR2 SQIVND come from the germline V gene (reference sequence). V was cut by 7 bases and J by 2 bases, with 15 bases left in between. This CDR3 spans 15 amino acids.

The rearrangement links TRBV28 to TRBJ2-5; D uncertain. The CDR3 extends over 14 amino acids. CDR1 is MDHEN and CDR2 is SYDVKM in the germline V gene. V gave up 4 bases and J gave up 3 bases, with 12 bases separating them. As DNA, the CDR3 is TGTGCCAGCAGTTCCGTTTTTCGGAAAGAGACCCAGTACTTC. Translated, it gives CASSSVFRKETQYF.